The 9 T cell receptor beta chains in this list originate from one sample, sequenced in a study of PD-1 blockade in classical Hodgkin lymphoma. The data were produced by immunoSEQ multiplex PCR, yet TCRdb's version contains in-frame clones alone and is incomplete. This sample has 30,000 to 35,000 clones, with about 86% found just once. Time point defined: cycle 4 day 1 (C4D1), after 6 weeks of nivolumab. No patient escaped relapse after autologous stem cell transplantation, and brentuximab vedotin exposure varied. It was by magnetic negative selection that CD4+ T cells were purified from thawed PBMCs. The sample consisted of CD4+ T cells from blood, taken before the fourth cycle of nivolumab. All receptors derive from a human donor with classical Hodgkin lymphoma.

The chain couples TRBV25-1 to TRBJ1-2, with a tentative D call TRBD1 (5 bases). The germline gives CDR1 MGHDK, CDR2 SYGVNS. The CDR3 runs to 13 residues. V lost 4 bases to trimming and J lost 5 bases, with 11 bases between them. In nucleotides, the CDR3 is TGTGCCAGCAGTGCTGACAGAGTGTATGGCTACACCTTC. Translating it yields CASSADRVYGYTF.

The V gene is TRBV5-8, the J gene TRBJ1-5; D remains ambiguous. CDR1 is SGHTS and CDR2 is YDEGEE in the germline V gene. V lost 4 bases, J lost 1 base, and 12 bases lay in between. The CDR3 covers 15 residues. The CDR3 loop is CASSPRLGSNQPQHF. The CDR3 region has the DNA TGTGCCAGCAGCCCTCGGCTGGGGAGCAATCAGCCCCAGCATTTT. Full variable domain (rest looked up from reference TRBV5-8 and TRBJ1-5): EAGVTQSPTHLIKTRGQQATLRCSPISGHTSVYWYQQALGLGLQFLLWYDEGEERNRGNFPPRFSGRQFPNYSSELNVNALELEDSALYLCASSPRLGSNQPQHFGDGTRLSIL.

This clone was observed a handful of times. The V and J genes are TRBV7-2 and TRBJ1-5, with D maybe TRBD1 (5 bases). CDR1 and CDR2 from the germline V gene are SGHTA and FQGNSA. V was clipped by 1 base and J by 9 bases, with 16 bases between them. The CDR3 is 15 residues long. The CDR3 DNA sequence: TGTGCCAGCAGCTTAGATCCTCACCCGGGGGGGCCCCAGCATTTT. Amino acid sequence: CASSLDPHPGGPQHF.

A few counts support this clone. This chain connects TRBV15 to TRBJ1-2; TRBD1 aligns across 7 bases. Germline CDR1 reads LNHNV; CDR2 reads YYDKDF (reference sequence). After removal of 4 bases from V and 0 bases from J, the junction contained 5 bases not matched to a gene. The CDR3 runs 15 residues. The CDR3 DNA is TGTGCCACCAGCAAAGGCAGGGGGGCTAACTATGGCTACACCTTC. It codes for CATSKGRGANYGYTF.

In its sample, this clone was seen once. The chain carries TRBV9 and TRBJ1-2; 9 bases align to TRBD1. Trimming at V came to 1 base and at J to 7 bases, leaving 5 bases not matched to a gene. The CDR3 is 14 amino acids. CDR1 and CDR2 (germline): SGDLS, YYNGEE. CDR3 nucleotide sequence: TGTGCCAGCAGCGTAACAGGGGGCGACTCTGGCTACACCTTC. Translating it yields CASSVTGGDSGYTF.

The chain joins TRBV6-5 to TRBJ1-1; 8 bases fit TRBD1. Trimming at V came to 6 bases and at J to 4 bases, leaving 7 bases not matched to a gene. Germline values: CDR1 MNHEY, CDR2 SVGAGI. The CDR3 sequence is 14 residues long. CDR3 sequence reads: CASSRKQGGTEAFF. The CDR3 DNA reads TGTGCCAGCAGCCGAAAACAGGGGGGCACTGAAGCTTTCTTT.

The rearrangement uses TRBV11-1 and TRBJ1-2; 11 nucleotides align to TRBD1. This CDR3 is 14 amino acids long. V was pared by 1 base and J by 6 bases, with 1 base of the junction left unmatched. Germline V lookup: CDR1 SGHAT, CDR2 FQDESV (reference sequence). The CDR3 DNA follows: TGTGCCAGCAGCTTAGGGACAGGGGGCGATGGCTACACCTTC. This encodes CASSLGTGGDGYTF.

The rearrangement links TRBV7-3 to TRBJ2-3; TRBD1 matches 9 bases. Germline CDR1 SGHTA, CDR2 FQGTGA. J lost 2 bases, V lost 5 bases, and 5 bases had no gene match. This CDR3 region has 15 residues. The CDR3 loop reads CASSLDRGFTDTQYF. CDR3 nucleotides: TGTGCCAGCAGCCTCGACAGGGGGTTCACAGATACGCAGTATTTT.

The CDR3 here is CSAKSVSEQYF. The CDR3 nucleotides are TGCAGTGCTAAGAGTGTGAGCGAGCAGTACTTC. The chain employs TRBV20-1 and TRBJ2-7, with D unclear. This CDR3 region has 11 residues. In germline, CDR1 is DFQATT, CDR2 SNEGSKA (reference sequence). V shed 4 bases and J shed 6 bases, with 10 bases lying between them.